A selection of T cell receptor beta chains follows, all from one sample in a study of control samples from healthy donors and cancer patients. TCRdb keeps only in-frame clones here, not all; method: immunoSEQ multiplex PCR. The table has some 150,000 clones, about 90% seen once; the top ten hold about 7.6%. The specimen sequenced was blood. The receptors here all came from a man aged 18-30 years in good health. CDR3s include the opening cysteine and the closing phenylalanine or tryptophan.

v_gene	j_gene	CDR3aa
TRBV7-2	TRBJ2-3	CASTQGPGLAREDTQYF
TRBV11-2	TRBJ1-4	CASSPQINGEKKLFF
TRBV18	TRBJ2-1	CASSPRDRALSWNEQFF
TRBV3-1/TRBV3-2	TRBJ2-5	CASSRGVTLSGTQYF
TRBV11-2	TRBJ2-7	CASSPWDYEQYF
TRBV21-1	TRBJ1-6	CASSGHRGNSPLHF
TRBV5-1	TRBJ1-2	CASSQSTGDYGYTF
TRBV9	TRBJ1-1	CASSVVTEAFF
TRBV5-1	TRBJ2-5	CASSFLWEGREETQYF
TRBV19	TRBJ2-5	CATAAILRGPSREETQYF
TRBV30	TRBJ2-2	CAWSSRAVGELFF
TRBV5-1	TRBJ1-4	CASSTGQATNEKLFF
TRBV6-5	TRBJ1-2	CASSTGQFYGYTF
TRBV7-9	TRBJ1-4	CASSPRAGSNEKLFF
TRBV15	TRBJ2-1	CATSDYNEQFF
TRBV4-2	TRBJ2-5	CASSQVSGGKQETQYF
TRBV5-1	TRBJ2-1	CASSSRGGLYNEQFF
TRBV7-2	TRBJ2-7	CASSSRTSTYEQYF
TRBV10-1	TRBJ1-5	CASSERGGGQPQHF
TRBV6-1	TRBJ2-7	CASSYFGDEQYF
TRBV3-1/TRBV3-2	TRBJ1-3	CASSQGPGYSGNTIYF
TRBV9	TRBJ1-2	CASGSGPNYGYTF
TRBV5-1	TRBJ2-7	CASSLTGTGSSYEQYF
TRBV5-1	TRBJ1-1	CATRTGDTEAFF
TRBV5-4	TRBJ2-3	CASSLLGDTQYF
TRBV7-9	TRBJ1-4	CASNQGGDNEKLFF
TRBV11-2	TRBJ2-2	CASSPPPYVGGRGTGELFF
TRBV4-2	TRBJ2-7	CASSPQEGYEQYF
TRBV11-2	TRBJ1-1	CASSALSPSTPHTEAFF
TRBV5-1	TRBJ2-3	CASSLASGSTDTQYF
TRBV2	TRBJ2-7	CASSEVMTEQYF
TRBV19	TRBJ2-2	CASSFRRTTTNTGELFF
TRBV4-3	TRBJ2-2	CASSQDWSRGRTGELFF
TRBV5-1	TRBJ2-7	CASSLRSSDEGSYEQYF
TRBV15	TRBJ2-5	CATGRGGGLETQYF
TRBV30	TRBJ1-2	CAWRRGSPSGGYTF
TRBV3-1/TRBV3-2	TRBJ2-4	CASSQQGADIQYF
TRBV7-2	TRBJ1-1	CASSPSGTGVKTEAFF
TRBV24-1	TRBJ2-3	CATSDLYGGRDTQYF
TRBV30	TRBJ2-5	CAWSAMQETQYF
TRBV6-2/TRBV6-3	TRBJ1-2	CASSYRRGNFANYGYTF
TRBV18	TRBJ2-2	CASSPQGSYTGELFF
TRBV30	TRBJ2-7	CAWTKDPTGPYEQYF
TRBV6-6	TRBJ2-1	CASSSGIGQFF
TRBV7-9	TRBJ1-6	CASSAEQGPHSPLHF
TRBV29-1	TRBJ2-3	CSVGLTRGDSGFTQYF
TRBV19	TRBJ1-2	CASSIDGAGGYTF
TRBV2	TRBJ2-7	CASRGNEQYF